The following is a T cell receptor (beta chain) sequence with its context. Its target is not known. The data stem from a study of T-cell memory formation after mild COVID-19. At the level of the study: TCR clusters were mostly donor specific. Overall study findings and caveats: Clonal second-wave expansions that peaked on day 37 had unconfirmed SARS-CoV-2 specificity. Researchers report contracting CD4+ clones mostly in CM and EM, with CD8+ clones in EMRA.

The junction had 12 bases not matched to a gene; V was cut back by 3 bases and J by 6 bases. This CDR3 spans 17 amino acids. Germline assignment: CDR1 SGHVS and CDR2 FNYEAQ. TCR alpha and TCR beta cDNA libraries with sample barcodes and UMIs came from 5'RACE using constant-segment primers. Each CDR3 protein is one row after TCRdb ran MiXCR on the 5' RACE reads. There are 200,000 or so distinct CDR3 sequences in the sample; roughly 17% occur only once, and about 1.9% lies in the top ten. Sample: PBMCs or a T cell subset sorted from them (not recorded which). The chain couples TRBV7-6 to TRBJ2-1; 9 bases align to TRBD2. The source is an adult woman who had mild COVID-19 (a few samples of this study predate the infection). Cell type and time point are not known. This chain's CDR3 is CASSFQRSGSLSNEQFF. The CDR3 DNA follows: TGTGCCAGCAGCTTTCAACGTAGCGGGAGCTTAAGCAATGAGCAGTTCTTC.